This T cell receptor (beta chain) is drawn from a study of T cell repertoires in cytomegalovirus infection. TCRdb re-called the reads through MiXCR, storing one row per CDR3 protein. The table lists 210,000 or so distinct CDR3 sequences, approximately 7% of them singletons, with 5.5% to 8% in the top ten. The study, taken as a whole, reports: Dominant in the ex vivo response were TCR beta clonotypes restricted by HLA-C and specific for CMV. Individuals carrying CMV plus the relevant HLA were identified by cumulative frequency of public TCR beta families.

This clonotype was seen repeatedly, ten times or more. Antigen specificity is unknown. Losses at the gene ends were 7 bases for V and 6 bases for J; bases not matched to a gene: 12. The CDR3 has 14 residues. Germline values: CDR1 SGHRS, CDR2 YFSETQ. The specimen was PBMCs. The genes are TRBV5-1 and TRBJ2-7; TRBD1 agrees at 8 bases. The TCR sequence derives from a human donor in good health (CMV status not recorded). Some clones in this sample may be carry-over from other donors' samples. The DNA of the CDR3 is TGCGCCAGCCAGAAACAGGGGGAAATCTCCGAGCAGTACTTC. The encoded protein is CASQKQGEISEQYF.